These 26 T cell receptor beta chains were sequenced from one sample in a study of cytomegalovirus exposure and HLA in healthy donors. PCR primers comprised 60 Vbeta and 13 Jbeta primers. Measured with immunoSEQ multiplex PCR; TCRdb has only the in-frame clones, and not every one. The sample consists of roughly 130,000 clones, around four fifths of them appearing once. The sample consisted of PBMCs. The receptors derive from a male donor in good health and CMV-seropositive.

J is TRBJ2-1 and V is TRBV7-2; D gene uncertain. This CDR3 is 16 amino acids long. Germline V gene data show CDR1 as SGHTA and CDR2 as FQGNSA. The ends were cut back, 3 bases at V and 4 bases at J, with 16 bases in the middle. CDR3 sequence (DNA): TGTGCCAGCAGCTTTACCACATGGGCCTCGTACAATGAGCAGTTCTTC. Translation gives CASSFTTWASYNEQFF.

This clone was detected only once. This chain joins TRBV5-4 and TRBJ2-3; no definite D call. CDR3 length: 14 residues. Trimming removed 0 bases from V and 0 bases from J, with 5 bases in between. Germline assignment: CDR1 SGHNT and CDR2 YYREEE (reference sequence). Written as DNA, the CDR3 is TGTGCCAGCAGCTTGGCGACTAGCACAGATACGCAGTATTTT. Encoded protein: CASSLATSTDTQYF.

This clone was detected only a few times. The rearrangement joins TRBV4-1 to TRBJ2-1, with 8 nucleotides matching TRBD2. CDR1 is MGHRA and CDR2 is YSYEKL in the germline V gene. CDR3 length: 15 residues. V was clipped by 4 bases and J by 8 bases; unmatched bases: 10. CDR3 loop: CASSLRSGTRHEQFF. The CDR3 DNA is TGCGCCAGCAGCCTGAGATCCGGGACTAGGCATGAGCAGTTCTTC.

The genes are TRBV18 and TRBJ2-7; 12 nucleotides agree with TRBD2. The V gene end was trimmed by 5 bases and the J gene end by 7 bases; junction bases not matched to a gene: 6. CDR1 and CDR2 from the germline V gene are KGHSH and LQKENI. This CDR3 spans 14 amino acids. CDR3 sequence: CASSTSGRPGEQYF. The CDR3 nucleotides are TGTGCCAGCTCAACTAGCGGGAGGCCGGGGGAGCAGTACTTC.

The chain is built from TRBV2 and TRBJ1-2, with D perhaps TRBD1 (6 bases). The germline V and J ends were trimmed by 6 bases and 0 bases, with 8 bases remaining between them. From germline, CDR1 is SNHLY and CDR2 FYNNEI. The CDR3 has 13 amino acids. CDR3 residues: CASRDSANYGYTF. Written as DNA, the CDR3 is TGTGCCAGCAGGGACAGTGCTAACTATGGCTACACCTTC.

The J gene is TRBJ2-7, the V gene TRBV6-4; D not certain. Trimming pared 4 bases from V and 0 bases from J, leaving 19 bases between. The CDR3 is 17 amino acids. CDR1 MRHNA and CDR2 SNTAGT come from the germline V gene. The CDR3 reads CASSGSGPFSLSYEQYF. As DNA, the CDR3 is TGTGCCAGCAGTGGCTCAGGCCCCTTTAGCCTCTCCTACGAGCAGTACTTC.

V is TRBV7-2 and J is TRBJ1-5, with 7 bases fitting TRBD1. V lost 5 bases, J lost 5 bases, and 9 bases stayed unmatched. There are 15 residues in the CDR3. Germline V lookup: CDR1 SGHTA, CDR2 FQGNSA. This chain's CDR3 is CASSRVRGPDQPQHF. CDR3 in DNA: TGTGCCAGCAGCCGCGTGAGGGGGCCCGATCAGCCCCAGCATTTT.

The genes are TRBV5-4 and TRBJ2-7, with TRBD1 matching 8 bases. The CDR3 has 15 residues. V gave up 4 bases and J gave up 4 bases; unmatched junction bases: 10. Germline CDR1 is SGHNT and CDR2 is YYREEE (reference sequence). CDR3 DNA: TGTGCCAGCAGCCTACCAGGGACAGGCCTATACGAGCAGTACTTC. This encodes CASSLPGTGLYEQYF.

This clone occurred a few times. No conserved phenylalanine or tryptophan is present at the end of the CDR3, so a read error is the likely explanation. Because the CDR3's place on the DNA is in doubt, the DNA is left out and the CDR3 is given as listed by TCRdb. The chain is built from TRBV4-2 and TRBJ1-4. The CDR3 totals 16 residues, both ends included. Germline-derived CDR1 and CDR2 are LGHNA and YNFKEQ. The CDR3 sequence: CASSQDPGERGTIIIL.

The chain links TRBV7-2 to TRBJ1-5; D is possibly TRBD1 (5 bases). Germline loops: CDR1 SGHTA, CDR2 FQGNSA. The V gene lost 4 bases and the J gene lost 4 bases, with 20 bases spanning the gap. CDR3 size: 17 residues. The CDR3 loop reads CASSSKVPSAGNQPQHF. CDR3 nucleotides: TGTGCCAGCAGCTCGAAGGTGCCCTCGGCAGGGAATCAGCCCCAGCATTTT.

This chain uses TRBV27 with TRBJ1-1, with D possibly being TRBD1 (5 bases). Trimming pared 1 base from V and 1 base from J, leaving 13 bases between. The CDR3 consists of 16 residues. Per germline, CDR1 MNHEY and CDR2 SMNVEV (reference sequence). The CDR3 sequence is CASSLWAGKANTEAFF. DNA of the CDR3: TGTGCCAGCAGTTTATGGGCAGGGAAAGCGAACACTGAAGCTTTCTTT.

This clone was recorded once. The chain uses TRBV18 and TRBJ2-1; TRBD2 aligns across 14 bases. This CDR3 is 15 amino acids long. J was trimmed by 10 bases and V by 3 bases; bases with no gene match: 5. Germline CDR1 KGHSH, CDR2 LQKENI. This CDR3 reads CASSPGLAGGWEQFF. The DNA of the CDR3 is TGTGCCAGCTCACCCGGACTAGCGGGAGGTTGGGAGCAGTTCTTC. Looking up the rest from reference TRBV18 and TRBJ2-1 gives the full variable domain: NAGVMQNPRHLVRRRGQEARLRCSPMKGHSHVYWYRQLPEEGLKFMVYLQKENIIDESGMPKERFSAEFPKEGPSILRIQQVVRGDSAAYFCASSPGLAGGWEQFFGPGTRLTVL.

V usage is TRBV5-1 and J usage is TRBJ2-5; weak D call: TRBD1 (6 bases). The J call could be wrong; TRBJ2-7 is a better fit for the DNA end. Germline V gene sequence: CDR1 SGHRS, CDR2 YFSETQ. CDR3 size: 12 residues. Here the CDR3 DNA reads TGCGCCAGCAGCTTGGACAGGGACGAGCAGTACTTC. It translates to CASSLDRDEQYF.

This rearrangement joins TRBV5-1 to TRBJ1-2; a weak D match, TRBD1 (6 bases). The CDR3 extends over 15 amino acids. Germline V gives CDR1 SGHRS, CDR2 YFSETQ. Trimming stripped 4 bases from V and 4 bases from J, with 17 bases between. The CDR3 bases are TGCGCCAGCAGCCCCAGACAGGCCGACTCCTATGGCTACACCTTC. Translation gives CASSPRQADSYGYTF.

V usage is TRBV25-1 and J usage is TRBJ2-1, with 10 bases matching TRBD1. Germline V gives CDR1 MGHDK, CDR2 SYGVNS. This CDR3 contains 16 residues. Trimming cost V 1 base and J 8 bases; bases outside gene matches: 8. The CDR3 is CASSELVTGGIYEQFF. The CDR3 DNA reads as TGTGCCAGCAGTGAATTGGTGACAGGGGGCATTTATGAGCAGTTCTTC.

The gene calls are TRBV7-9 and TRBJ2-3, with 7 bases identical to TRBD1. Germline V gives CDR1 SEHNR, CDR2 FQNEAQ (reference sequence). The CDR3 consists of 15 residues. J gave up 2 bases and V 7 bases, and 9 bases lay outside the gene matches. In DNA form, the CDR3 reads TGTGCCAGCAACCCCGGGACAGACAACACAGATACGCAGTATTTT. Translating it yields CASNPGTDNTDTQYF. The whole variable domain, remainder taken from reference TRBV7-9 and TRBJ2-3, is DTGVSQNPRHKITKRGQNVTFRCDPISEHNRLYWYRQTLGQGPEFLTYFQNEAQLEKSRLLSDRFSAERPKGSFSTLEIQRTEQGDSAMYLCASNPGTDNTDTQYFGPGTRLTVL.

This clone was counted between two and nine times. The chain links TRBV6-5 to TRBJ1-2, with D perhaps matching TRBD1 (5 bases). Trimming removed 8 bases from V and 1 base from J, with 14 bases in between. CDR3 size: 14 residues. CDR1 is MNHEY, CDR2 SVGAGI, per germline. CDR3 sequence: CASSLSRDNYGYTF. Here the CDR3 DNA reads TGTGCCAGCTCCCTGTCCAGGGATAACTATGGCTACACCTTC.

V is TRBV7-2 and J is TRBJ1-2; tentatively, D is TRBD1 (6 bases). V was clipped by 3 bases and J by 0 bases, with 8 bases between them. The CDR3 is 14 residues long. The V gene's germline CDR1 is SGHTA and CDR2 FQGNSA. The CDR3 sequence is CASSFRGPNYGYTF. Written as DNA, the CDR3 is TGTGCCAGCAGCTTCAGGGGACCTAACTATGGCTACACCTTC.

The sample holds one count of this clone. The gene calls are TRBV6-1 and TRBJ1-5; D unresolved. V dropped 3 bases and J dropped 4 bases, with 7 bases sitting between them. CDR1 MNHNS and CDR2 SASEGT come from the germline V gene. CDR3 size: 13 residues. CDR3 bases: TGTGCCAGCAGTGAGCGGGGAAATCAGCCCCAGCATTTT. Translated: CASSERGNQPQHF.

This sequence joins TRBV7-9 and TRBJ2-7; 8 bases fit TRBD2. CDR1 is SEHNR and CDR2 is FQNEAQ in the germline V gene (reference sequence). This CDR3 contains 14 residues. Unmatched junction bases numbered 3, after V lost 3 bases and J lost 2 bases. Here the CDR3 DNA reads TGTGCCAGCAGCTTTACTAGCGGAGCCTACGAGCAGTACTTC. This sequence encodes CASSFTSGAYEQYF.

The gene calls are TRBV7-9 and TRBJ1-4, with D possibly TRBD1 on 6 matching bases. V dropped 4 bases and J dropped 7 bases, with 19 bases sitting between them. The CDR3 contains 16 residues. Germline CDR1 reads SEHNR; CDR2 reads FQNEAQ (reference sequence). CDR3 region: CASSSGTQGRAEKLFF. CDR3 bases: TGTGCCAGCAGCTCGGGGACCCAGGGGCGGGCTGAAAAACTGTTTTTT. Using reference TRBV7-9 and TRBJ1-4 for the parts outside the CDR3, the full variable domain is DTGVSQNPRHKITKRGQNVTFRCDPISEHNRLYWYRQTLGQGPEFLTYFQNEAQLEKSRLLSDRFSAERPKGSFSTLEIQRTEQGDSAMYLCASSSGTQGRAEKLFFGSGTQLSVL.

The rearrangement links TRBV9 to TRBJ2-7, with 9 bases that match TRBD1. Trimming removed 3 bases from V and 6 bases from J; junction bases left unmatched: 4. Looked up from germline, CDR1 is SGDLS and CDR2 is YYNGEE. The CDR3 loop spans 13 amino acids. CDR3 nucleotides: TGTGCCAGCAGCGAAGGGACAGGGACCGAGCAGTACTTC. It codes for CASSEGTGTEQYF.

This clone appeared a few times. The gene calls are TRBV19 and TRBJ1-5; 8 bases match TRBD1. The CDR3 has 15 amino acids. V lost 3 bases to trimming and J lost 4 bases; unmatched junction nucleotides: 5. Looked up from germline, CDR1 is LNHDA and CDR2 is SQIVND (reference sequence). CDR3 nucleotide sequence: TGTGCCAGTAGTATGACAGGGGAACCAAATCAGCCCCAGCATTTT. Its protein product is CASSMTGEPNQPQHF.

The CDR3 DNA reads as TGTGCCAGTAGACCCTACCGGGACAGGCCTAACTATGGCTACACCTTC. It is translated as CASRPYRDRPNYGYTF. V and J are TRBV19 and TRBJ1-2, with 8 bases fitting TRBD1. Unmatched junction bases numbered 9, after V lost 6 bases and J lost 0 bases. In germline, CDR1 is LNHDA, CDR2 SQIVND (reference sequence). There are 16 residues in the CDR3.

The chain has TRBV19 and TRBJ2-1, with TRBD2 matching over 8 bases. From germline, CDR1 is LNHDA and CDR2 SQIVND (reference sequence). CDR3 size: 19 residues. J gave up 10 bases and V 1 base, and 21 bases lay outside the gene matches. CDR3 coding DNA: TGTGCCAGTAGTATAGGGCTAGCGGGCCCCCTCCTCACCTCACGGGAGCAGTTCTTC. It specifies CASSIGLAGPLLTSREQFF.

The chain recombines TRBV27 with TRBJ1-4; no clear D gene. The V gene lost 8 bases and the J gene lost 0 bases, with 10 bases spanning the gap. Germline loops: CDR1 MNHEY, CDR2 SMNVEV (reference sequence). CDR3 length equals 14 residues. CDR3 residues: CASQVTATNEKLFF. The CDR3 DNA reads as TGTGCCAGCCAAGTCACTGCAACTAATGAAAAACTGTTTTTT.